The T cell receptor beta chain under discussion was sequenced for a study of response to subunit inactivated influenza vaccine. Remarks on this clonotype: Its specificity is unknown.

TCRdb recomputed calls from the RT-PCR reads with MiXCR, one row per CDR3 protein. Here the sample spans under 950,000 distinct CDR3 sequences, around 20% being singletons. Per the germline V gene, CDR1 is SGHTS and CDR2 is YDEGEE. The CDR3 extends over 13 amino acids. The germline V and J ends were trimmed by 3 bases and 10 bases, with 14 bases remaining between them. Findings and limits, study-wide: Authors suggested few new T cells are recruited by each seasonal influenza vaccination.

This rearrangement joins TRBV5-8 to TRBJ1-5, with D unclear. The TCR originated in a man aged 45-60 years who received an inactivated influenza vaccine. Sequencing was performed on PBMCs from blood, taken less than 6 days after vaccination. The CDR3 coding sequence is TGTGCCAGCAGCTCTGAGCTGGGCCATCCCCAGCATTTT. Protein product: CASSSELGHPQHF.